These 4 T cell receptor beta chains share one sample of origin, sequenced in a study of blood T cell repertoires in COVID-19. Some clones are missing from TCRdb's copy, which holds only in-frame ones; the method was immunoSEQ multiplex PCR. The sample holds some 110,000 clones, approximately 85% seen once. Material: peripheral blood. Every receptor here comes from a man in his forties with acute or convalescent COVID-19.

The CDR3 spells CASVPGTSGTDSYNEQFF. In nucleotides, the CDR3 is TGTGCCAGCGTGCCCGGGACTAGCGGAACCGACTCCTACAATGAGCAGTTCTTC. The rearrangement links TRBV18 to TRBJ2-1; 11 nucleotides match TRBD2. Germline CDR1 reads KGHSH; CDR2 reads LQKENI. J gave up 0 bases and V 8 bases, and 12 bases lay outside the gene matches. The CDR3 has 18 amino acids.

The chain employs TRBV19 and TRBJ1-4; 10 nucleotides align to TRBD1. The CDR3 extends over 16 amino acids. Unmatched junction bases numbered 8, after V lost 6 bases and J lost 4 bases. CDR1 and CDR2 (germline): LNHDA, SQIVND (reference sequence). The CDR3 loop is CASSAWTGGLNEKLFF. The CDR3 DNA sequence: TGTGCCAGTAGCGCCTGGACAGGGGGGCTTAATGAAAAACTGTTTTTT.

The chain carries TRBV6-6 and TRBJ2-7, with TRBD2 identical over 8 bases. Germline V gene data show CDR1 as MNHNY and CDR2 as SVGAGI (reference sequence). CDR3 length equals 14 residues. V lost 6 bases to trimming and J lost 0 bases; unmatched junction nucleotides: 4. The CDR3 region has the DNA TGTGCCAGCAGGGCGGGGGGCTACTCCTACGAGCAGTACTTC. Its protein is CASRAGGYSYEQYF.

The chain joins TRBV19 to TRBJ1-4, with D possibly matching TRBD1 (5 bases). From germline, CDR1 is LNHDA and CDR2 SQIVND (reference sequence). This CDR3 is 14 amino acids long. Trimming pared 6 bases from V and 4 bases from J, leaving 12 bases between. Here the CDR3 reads CASRTTDFNEKLFF. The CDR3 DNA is TGTGCCAGTAGAACGACAGATTTTAATGAAAAACTGTTTTTT.